These T cell receptor beta chains were read from a single sample in a study of T cells in Graves' hyperthyroidism and ophthalmopathy. TCRdb independently ran MiXCR on the multiplex PCR reads; one entry per CDR3 protein. Here the sample spans fewer than 400,000 distinct CDR3 sequences, approximately 25% being singletons. The material sequenced was blood. The receptor set was obtained from a man aged 45-60 years with Graves' hyperthyroidism. The CDR3 runs from the conserved cysteine through the conserved F or W. A D gene is named only where the DNA matches it firmly. Size values are once, few and many counts, or a class for expanded clones, and some rows have none.

V gene	clone size	D gene	J gene	CDR3 length	CDR3 protein	CDR3 DNA
TRBV27	few	NA	TRBJ1-2	14	CASSFGFGNYGYTF	TGTGCCAGCAGTTTTGGATTCGGTAACTATGGCTACACCTTC
TRBV2	NA	NA	TRBJ1-3	16	CASSDGRTGGGNTIYF	TGTGCCAGCAGTGACGGGCGGACGGGAGGGGGAAACACCATATATTTT
TRBV27	NA	NA	TRBJ1-3	16	CASSLEGPRSGNTIYF	TGTGCCAGCAGTTTAGAAGGTCCACGCTCTGGAAACACCATATATTTT
TRBV5-1	few	NA	TRBJ2-1	14	CASSLVSNSNEQFF	TGCGCCAGCAGCTTGGTTAGTAACTCCAATGAGCAGTTCTTC
TRBV10-3	NA	NA	TRBJ2-7	14	CATCCYTSSYEQYF	TGTGCCACCTGTTGTTATACGAGCTCCTACGAGCAGTACTTC
TRBV2	NA	NA	TRBJ1-1	13	CASRHQGYTEAFF	TGTGCCAGCAGACATCAGGGCTACACTGAAGCTTTCTTT
TRBV5-1	NA	NA	TRBJ1-1	14	CASSLTGWNTEAFF	TGCGCCAGCAGCCTGACAGGCTGGAACACTGAAGCTTTCTTT
TRBV27	NA	TRBD2	TRBJ2-7	15	CASTRGTSGTGEQYF	TGTGCCAGCACTCGGGGGACTAGCGGGACGGGTGAGCAGTACTTC
TRBV28	NA	TRBD1	TRBJ2-5	12	CASSMDRGQQYF	TGTGCCAGCAGTATGGACAGGGGGCAACAGTACTTC
TRBV19	NA	TRBD1	TRBJ2-7	13	CASSPQDRGEQYF	TGTGCCAGTAGTCCCCAAGACAGGGGGGAGCAGTACTTC
TRBV11-3	NA	TRBD2	TRBJ2-5	15	CASSLTAGGSETQYF	TGTGCCAGCAGCTTAACCGCGGGAGGTAGTGAGACCCAGTACTTC
TRBV2	many	TRBD1	TRBJ2-5	15	CATTGQGSRQETQYF	TGTGCCACGACCGGACAGGGATCCCGCCAAGAGACCCAGTACTTC
TRBV10-3	NA	TRBD1	TRBJ2-1	15	CAISGSGGSYNEQFF	TGTGCCATCAGTGGGTCAGGGGGCTCCTACAATGAGCAGTTCTTC
TRBV5-1	few	NA	TRBJ2-5	13	CASSFRLRETQYF	TGCGCCAGCAGCTTTAGGTTACGGGAGACCCAGTACTTC
TRBV6-1	NA	NA	TRBJ1-1	13	CASRDRSYTEAFF	TGTGCCAGCAGAGACAGGTCGTACACTGAAGCTTTCTTT
TRBV6-1	NA	TRBD1	TRBJ2-5	18	CASSRNLPDRVGQETQYF	TGTGCCAGCTCCCGAAACCTCCCCGACAGGGTCGGCCAAGAGACCCAGTACTTC
TRBV20-1	many	TRBD1	TRBJ1-1	13	CSVPTGTGTEAFF	TGCAGTGTTCCAACCGGGACAGGGACTGAAGCTTTCTTT
TRBV7-2	NA	NA	TRBJ2-7	14	CASSFSDGSYEQYF	TGTGCCAGCAGCTTCTCGGACGGGAGCTACGAGCAGTACTTC
TRBV20-1	many	TRBD2	TRBJ2-7	16	CSARARGGSNAYEQYF	TGCAGTGCTAGAGCGAGAGGCGGGAGCAACGCCTACGAGCAGTACTTC
TRBV18	many	NA	TRBJ2-5	12	CASSTGEETQYF	TGTGCCAGCTCAACCGGGGAAGAGACCCAGTACTTC